Below are 13 T cell receptor beta chains sequenced from a single sample in a study of T cells in Graves' hyperthyroidism and ophthalmopathy. TCR beta CDR3 sequences were amplified from RNA transcripts. The HTBI primer set drove a first-round RT-PCR of the TCR CDR3. One entry per CDR3 protein results from TCRdb running MiXCR on the multiplex PCR reads. Among fewer than 650,000 distinct CDR3 sequences listed, more than 13% were seen once. Sequencing was performed on blood. The receptor set was obtained from a woman aged 18 to 35 with Graves' ophthalmopathy.

This clonotype appeared many times. V is TRBV20-1 and J is TRBJ2-7; D tentatively reads TRBD1 or TRBD2 (5 bases each). The germline CDR1 and CDR2 sequences are DFQATT and SNEGSKA (reference sequence). This CDR3 has 13 residues. Trimming took 8 bases from V and 4 from J, leaving 18 bases between them. The CDR3, as DNA: TGCAGTACATCAGCGGTGGGGCGGTACGAGCAGTACTTC. Its protein is CSTSAVGRYEQYF.

This clonotype was found a few times. One end of the junction varies from germline; a read error may be responsible. The chain carries TRBV5-6 and TRBJ2-1, with 9 positions matching TRBD2. CDR1 is SGHDT, CDR2 YYEEEE, per germline. The CDR3 length is 15 residues. Here the CDR3 DNA reads TGTGCCAGCAGCTTGGTTACTAGCGGGTACAATGAGCAGTCCTTC. Protein sequence: CASSLVTSGYNEQSF.

This clonotype was observed a few times. V and J are TRBV19 and TRBJ2-6, with D uncertain. CDR1 LNHDA and CDR2 SQIVND come from the germline V gene (reference sequence). There are 19 residues in the CDR3. V gave up 6 bases and J gave up 0 bases, with 21 bases separating them. In DNA, the CDR3 is TGTGCCAGTAGGGATTCGCCGGCAGCCACCGACTCTGGGGCCAACGTCCTGACTTTC. The encoded protein is CASRDSPAATDSGANVLTF.

This rearrangement joins TRBV6-2 or TRBV6-3 to TRBJ2-7, with D perhaps TRBD1 (5 bases). Germline CDR1 is MNHEY and CDR2 is SVGEGT. This CDR3 has 14 amino acids. Trimming removed 10 bases from V and 3 bases from J, with 19 bases in between. The CDR3: CANNFQGLGYEQYF. As DNA, the CDR3 is TGTGCCAACAATTTTCAGGGCCTAGGCTACGAGCAGTACTTC.

This clonotype was observed a few times. The genes are TRBV6-7 and TRBJ2-3; D remains unclear. TRBV6-7 counts as an open reading frame of uncertain function. The CDR3 consists of 13 residues. V was clipped by 6 bases and J by 6 bases, with 13 bases between them. CDR3 region: CASRLKDGDTQYF. The CDR3 region has the DNA TGTGCCAGCAGGTTGAAGGACGGGGATACGCAGTATTTT.

The table lists this clonotype with many counts. The chain recombines TRBV6-5 with TRBJ2-5; 12 nucleotides align to TRBD2. Trimming took 2 bases from V and 4 from J; bases not matched to a gene: 5. CDR3 length: 16 residues. Germline CDR1 and CDR2: MNHEY and SVGAGI. The CDR3 is CASSYPTSGSPETQYF. The CDR3 DNA sequence: TGTGCCAGCAGTTACCCGACTAGCGGGAGCCCAGAGACCCAGTACTTC.

The V gene is TRBV4-1, the J gene TRBJ2-3; 8 bases agree with TRBD1. The germline CDR1 and CDR2 sequences are MGHRA and YSYEKL. The CDR3 runs to 14 residues. Losses at the gene ends were 5 bases for V and 4 bases for J; bases not matched to a gene: 5. The CDR3 nucleotides are TGCGCCAGCAGCTCAACGACAGGGGCAGATACGCAGTATTTT. Its protein is CASSSTTGADTQYF.

At least ten counts were recorded for this clonotype. The chain recombines TRBV27 with TRBJ1-2, with D unresolved. The V gene's germline CDR1 is MNHEY and CDR2 SMNVEV (reference sequence). This CDR3 is 16 amino acids long. V lost 2 bases and J lost 4, with 17 bases in between. CDR3 sequence reads: CASSLNTGSNIYGYTF. CDR3 sequence (DNA): TGTGCCAGCAGTTTAAATACCGGGTCGAACATCTATGGCTACACCTTC.

This clonotype has only a few counts. The chain is built from TRBV19 and TRBJ2-1, with TRBD1 identical over 8 bases. With V trimmed by 3 bases and J by 5 bases, 9 bases remained unmatched. CDR1 is LNHDA and CDR2 is SQIVND in the germline V gene (reference sequence). The CDR3 runs to 16 residues. This CDR3 reads CASSIQLGTGNNEQFF. In nucleotides, the CDR3 is TGTGCCAGTAGTATTCAACTGGGGACAGGTAACAATGAGCAGTTCTTC.

This clonotype has at least ten counts. The V call is TRBV20-1, the J call TRBJ1-5, with D hard to call. The CDR3 spans 13 residues. CDR1 and CDR2 from the germline V gene are DFQATT and SNEGSKA (reference sequence). Trimming removed 3 bases at V and 3 bases at J, with 9 bases between. DNA of the CDR3: TGCAGTGCTAGTGGTGGCCTCAATCAGCCCCAGCATTTT. The encoded protein is CSASGGLNQPQHF.

J is TRBJ2-3 and V is TRBV20-1; D may be TRBD2 (5 bases). The CDR3 has 14 residues. Per germline, CDR1 DFQATT and CDR2 SNEGSKA (reference sequence). Trimming pared 3 bases from V and 0 bases from J, leaving 10 bases between. The CDR3 DNA is TGCAGTGCTAGGGAAGGAGGAAGCACAGATACGCAGTATTTT. It is translated as CSAREGGSTDTQYF.

This clonotype was counted a few times. This sequence joins TRBV6-1 and TRBJ2-2, with 9 positions matching TRBD1. The CDR3 is 20 amino acids. J gave up 1 base and V 5 bases, and 17 bases lay outside the gene matches. Germline assignment: CDR1 MNHNS and CDR2 SASEGT. The CDR3 nucleotides read TGTGCCAGCAGTTCCCGTCCTCCGGGACAGGGTTACGAGAACACCGGGGAGCTGTTTTTT. Encoded protein: CASSSRPPGQGYENTGELFF.

In its sample, this clonotype was seen many times. In nucleotides, the CDR3 is TGCAGTGCCAATCCTCGGACTAGGCCGAACACCGGGGAGCTGTTTTTT. Translating gives CSANPRTRPNTGELFF. The V gene is TRBV20-1, the J gene TRBJ2-2; 7 positions match TRBD2. V was pared by 6 bases and J by 0 bases, with 10 bases of the junction left unmatched. CDR1 DFQATT and CDR2 SNEGSKA come from the germline V gene (reference sequence). This CDR3 region has 16 residues.